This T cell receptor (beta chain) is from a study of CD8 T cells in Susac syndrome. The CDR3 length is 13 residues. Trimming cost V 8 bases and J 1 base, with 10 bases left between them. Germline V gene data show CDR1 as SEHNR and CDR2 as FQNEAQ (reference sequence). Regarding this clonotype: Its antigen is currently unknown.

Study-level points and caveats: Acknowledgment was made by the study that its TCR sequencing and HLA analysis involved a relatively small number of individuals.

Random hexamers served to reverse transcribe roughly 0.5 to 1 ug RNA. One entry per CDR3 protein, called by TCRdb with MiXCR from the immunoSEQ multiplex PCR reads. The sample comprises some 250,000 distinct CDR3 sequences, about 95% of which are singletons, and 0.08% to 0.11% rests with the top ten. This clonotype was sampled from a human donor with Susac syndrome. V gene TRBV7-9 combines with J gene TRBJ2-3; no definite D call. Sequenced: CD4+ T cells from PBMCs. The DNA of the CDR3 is TGTGCCAGCGCGCCGACACGCACAGATACGCAGTATTTT. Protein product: CASAPTRTDTQYF.